These T cell receptor beta chains were read from a single sample in a study of regulatory T cells in long-lasting Graves disease. Each CDR3 protein is one row after TCRdb ran MiXCR on the multiplex PCR reads. The data contain 350,000 to 400,000 distinct CDR3 sequences, around 16% of them singletons. The sample consisted of peripheral blood mononuclear cells (PBMCs), taken at new diagnosis, from a patient treated with antithyroid drugs. All receptors derive from a female donor with Graves disease. The CDR3 runs from the conserved cysteine through the conserved F or W. A D gene is named only where the DNA matches it firmly. Rows may omit the clone size; those that give it use once, few, many or a size class.

TRBJ2-3 TRBD1 NA TRBV5-1 TGCGCCAGCAGCACCGGACAGGGGGTGAGCACAGATACGCAGTATTTT CASSTGQGVSTDTQYF
TRBJ2-7 NA NA TRBV12-3/TRBV12-4 TGTGCCAGCGCCCCGGGGCTGAACTCCTACGAGCAGTACTTC CASAPGLNSYEQYF
TRBJ2-3 TRBD2 NA TRBV20-1 TGCAGTGCCCCAAAAGGGCTAGCGGGAGTCCTTCCCCTCGCAGATACGCAGTATTTT CSAPKGLAGVLPLADTQYF
TRBJ1-5 NA few TRBV18 TGTGCCAGCTCACCACCAGAGGGGCGAGAGCCCCAGCATTTT CASSPPEGREPQHF
TRBJ1-2 NA NA TRBV30 TGTGCCTGGGGGAGGGTTTATGGCTACACCTTC CAWGRVYGYTF
TRBJ1-2 TRBD1 many TRBV28 TGTGCCAGCACTGGGGGACAGGGCGATGGCTACACCTTC CASTGGQGDGYTF
TRBJ1-5 NA many TRBV12-3/TRBV12-4 TGTGCCAGCAGAGATAGCAATCAGCCCCAGCATTTT CASRDSNQPQHF
TRBJ2-1 NA many TRBV6-2/TRBV6-3 TGTGCCAGCAGTCGACTAGAAGTCTTTGGAAGTGAGCAGTTCTTC CASSRLEVFGSEQFF
TRBJ2-2 TRBD1 few TRBV28 TGTACCAGCAGTTACCCGGGACAGGGAATTACCGGGGAGCTGTTTTTT CTSSYPGQGITGELFF
TRBJ2-7 NA many TRBV6-1 TGTGCCAGCAGTGAATTCAGACCACAGCCCCGCGAGCAGTACTTC CASSEFRPQPREQYF
TRBJ1-5 NA many TRBV19 TGTGCCAGTAGTATTGGCAGAAATCAGCCCCAGCATTTT CASSIGRNQPQHF
TRBJ2-3 TRBD1 NA TRBV11-2 TGTGCCGGCAGCGTCCGGGACAGGGGCACAGATACGCAGTATTTT CAGSVRDRGTDTQYF
TRBJ2-5 NA many TRBV9 TGTGCCAGCAGCGTAGGCAGGGGTGGAGAGACCCAGTACTTC CASSVGRGGETQYF
TRBJ2-5 NA NA TRBV11-2 TGTGCCAGCAGCTTAGGGTGGGCAGAGACCCAGTACTTC CASSLGWAETQYF
TRBJ2-1 NA many TRBV11-2 TGTGCCAGCAGACCGCAGGGGAATGAGCAGTTCTTC CASRPQGNEQFF
TRBJ1-5 NA many TRBV12-3/TRBV12-4 TGTGCCAGCAGTTCCCTCTGGTCGGCCGCAAATAGCAATCAGCCCCAGCATTTT CASSSLWSAANSNQPQHF
TRBJ1-4 NA many TRBV12-3/TRBV12-4 TGTGCCAGCAGTGCCCCAGGGCTGAGTGTTGCAACTAATGAAAAACTGTTTTTT CASSAPGLSVATNEKLFF
TRBJ2-3 TRBD2 many TRBV20-1 TGCAGTGCTAATCTAGCGGGGGCTTGGGGCACAGATACGCAGTATTTT CSANLAGAWGTDTQYF
TRBJ1-1 TRBD1 NA TRBV12-3/TRBV12-4 TGTGCCAGCGGACAGGGGGTTGAAGCTTTCTTT CASGQGVEAFF
TRBJ1-6 NA few TRBV25-1 TGTGCCAGCAGTGAATCGACAGGTTATAATTCACCCCTCCACTTT CASSESTGYNSPLHF
TRBJ1-2 TRBD1 few TRBV7-7 TGTGCCAGCAGTCGGGACAGGGGGCTTTTCAGTGGCTACACCTTC CASSRDRGLFSGYTF
TRBJ2-7 NA NA TRBV7-9 TGTGCCAGCAGCTCGGACGAGAGCTCCTACGAGCAGTACTTC CASSSDESSYEQYF
TRBJ2-1 NA few TRBV12-5 TGTGCTAGTGGTTTTTTGGGGCCGGGGGTAAATGAGCAGTTCTTC CASGFLGPGVNEQFF
TRBJ1-4 NA NA TRBV28 TGTGCCAGCAGTCCCCCAGAAGCAACTAATGAAAAACTGTTTTTT CASSPPEATNEKLFF
TRBJ2-7 NA many TRBV3-1 TGTGCCAGCAGCCAGGGCAGACTCCGTGGAACCTACGAGCAGTACTTC CASSQGRLRGTYEQYF
TRBJ2-3 NA many TRBV28 TGTGCCAGCAGTTTAATAGCAGATACGCAGTATTTT CASSLIADTQYF
TRBJ2-6 NA few TRBV2 TGTGCCAGCACAGGAAAAGGACAGCTATCCTCTGGGGCCAACGTCCTGACTTTC CASTGKGQLSSGANVLTF
TRBJ2-3 TRBD2 many TRBV27 TGTGCCACCCGACTAGCGGGTATCCTCGGTACGCAGTATTTT CATRLAGILGTQYF
TRBJ1-1 TRBD1 many TRBV3-1 TGTGCCAGCAGCCAGGGACAGGACCTTTTGAGAGCTTTCTTT CASSQGQDLLRAFF
TRBJ2-7 NA many TRBV30 TGTGCGTTCGGGGGAACGGGCCACGAGCAGTACTTC CAFGGTGHEQYF
TRBJ2-1 TRBD2 many TRBV18 TGTGCCAGCTCTCCCAGGACTAGAGGGGATGAGCAGTTCTTC CASSPRTRGDEQFF
TRBJ1-1 NA many TRBV5-1 TGCGCCAGCAGCTCCACCCCATCCCCAAACACTGAAGCTTTCTTT CASSSTPSPNTEAFF
TRBJ2-7 NA NA TRBV4-1 TGCGCCAGCAGCCAAGTAAGTGGGGATCTGTACGAGCAGTACTTC CASSQVSGDLYEQYF
TRBJ2-2 NA NA TRBV24-1 TGTGCCACCAGTGATCGGGAGATGCACGCCGGGGAGCTGTTTTTT CATSDREMHAGELFF
TRBJ2-3 TRBD1 many TRBV12-3/TRBV12-4 TGTGCCAGCAGTTCCCGGAGGAGGACAGGGATAACCACAGATACGCAGTATTTT CASSSRRRTGITTDTQYF
TRBJ2-5 NA many TRBV7-9 TGTGCCAGCAGCGGCCCTGGAGAAGAGACCCAGTACTTC CASSGPGEETQYF
TRBJ1-2 TRBD1 few TRBV6-1 TGTGCCAGCAGTCCCTTTGAGGGGGCGTATGGCTACACCTTC CASSPFEGAYGYTF
TRBJ1-5 NA NA TRBV18 TGTGCCAGCTCACCACGGGGTCAGGGAGGCAATCAGCCCCAGCATTTT CASSPRGQGGNQPQHF
TRBJ2-3 NA few TRBV7-3 TGTGCCAGCAGCTCCGACATGGCAGATACGCAGTATTTT CASSSDMADTQYF
TRBJ2-7 TRBD2 many TRBV12-3/TRBV12-4 TGTGCCAGCAGTCTAGCGGGAGGGCCTCACGAGCAGTACTTC CASSLAGGPHEQYF
TRBJ1-5 TRBD1 many TRBV12-3/TRBV12-4 TGTGCCAGCAGTTTGCGAGGGGAGGGGGCGAATCAGCCCCAGCATTTT CASSLRGEGANQPQHF
TRBJ1-6 NA NA TRBV7-9 TGTGCCAGCAGCTTAGCACGGGGGGCCGCTTCACCCCTCCACTTT CASSLARGAASPLHF
TRBJ1-4 NA many TRBV27 TGTGCCAGCAGTCCGTTTGGTGCGCGGGGTGAAAAACTGTTTTTT CASSPFGARGEKLFF
TRBJ1-5 NA many TRBV3-1 TGTGCCAGCAGCGAGGGATATCAGCCCCAGCATTTT CASSEGYQPQHF
TRBJ1-1 NA many TRBV5-1 TGCGCCAGCAGCTTAACGACAGCAATGAACACTGAAGCTTTCTTT CASSLTTAMNTEAFF
TRBJ2-2 NA many TRBV12-3/TRBV12-4 TGTGCCAGCAATCCAGCGAACACCGGGGAGCTGTTTTTT CASNPANTGELFF
TRBJ2-1 TRBD1 NA TRBV7-2 TGCGCCAGCAGCCAAGCCCCCGGGACAGGGGGAGGTTTTCTGGGCAATGAGCAGTTCTTC CASSQAPGTGGGFLGNEQFF
TRBJ2-5 TRBD1 NA TRBV28 TGTGCCAGTTCCCCGGGGACAGGGAAAGAGACCCAGTACTTC CASSPGTGKETQYF
TRBJ1-2 NA many TRBV12-3/TRBV12-4 TGTGCCAGCAGACCTTCTGCGGGTCCTGGCTACACCTTC CASRPSAGPGYTF
TRBJ2-3 TRBD2 many TRBV7-2 TGTGCCAGCAGCTCCACCACTAGCGGAATTATTTCTAGCACAGATACGCAGTATTTT CASSSTTSGIISSTDTQYF
TRBJ1-1 NA few TRBV19 TGTGCCAGTAGTAGGGTTCAAGACACTGAAGCTTTCTTT CASSRVQDTEAFF
TRBJ1-4 TRBD1 many TRBV5-1 TGCGCCAGCAGCTTGGGGATAGGGGGCCATGAAAAACTGTTTTTT CASSLGIGGHEKLFF
TRBJ1-5 TRBD1 many TRBV30 TGTGCCTGGACTACAGGGGGAGGTCAGCCCCAGCATTTT CAWTTGGGQPQHF
TRBJ1-2 TRBD1 many TRBV7-2 TGTGCCAGCAGCCGCGGTCGGAGGGGGCAAGGCTATGGCTACACCTTC CASSRGRRGQGYGYTF